The TCR beta chain under discussion was sequenced for a study of post-analysis software for immune sequencing data (dated by TCRdb to between 2015 and 2016). Context from the whole study: Recorded disease courses included relapsing-remitting, secondary progressive and progressive-relapsing multiple sclerosis, with some patients lacking subtype annotation. The patient repertoires were compared against about 10 previously published healthy control repertoires obtained from donors aged about 6 to 26 years. A subset of samples was prepared in parallel using single-end sample barcoding, then pooled and co-amplified after Illumina adapter ligation.

To demonstrate the VDJtools post-analysis software, TCR beta repertoires were profiled from the peripheral blood of more than ten young patients with multiple sclerosis. Multiple sclerosis patients were children and adolescents aged roughly 6 to 16 years. Library preparation was by PCR. For sequencing, an Illumina HiSeq 2500 was employed. To reduce PCR and sequencing biases, unique molecular identifiers were built into the TCR beta cDNA libraries. Per 1 to 10 million input T cells, some 500,000 cDNA molecules were obtained, such that each molecule approximated one T cell. The same protocol used for the earlier healthy control dataset was applied to prepare and sequence the patient libraries. Within a given batch, samples were prepared together, multiplexed and sequenced on the same HiSeq lane. As for the authors' bioinformatics: MIGEC handled the raw barcoded reads, throwing out single-read molecular identifier groups before consensus assembly and CDR3 extraction. VDJtools was used for post-analysis of the clonotype tables, and diversity was normalized by down-sampling every dataset to the size of the smallest sample. Repertoire overlap clustering matched CDR3 amino acid but not nucleotide sequences to correct batch-related cross-sample contamination. TCRdb reanalyzed the raw reads on its own, using fastp at Q25 for trimming and MiXCR for clone calling, and kept in-frame beta chains. Duplicate CDR3 protein sequences are folded into a single record with the most common DNA and genes. TCRdb's processing, not the authors' own work, is the source of the V and J calls. The sample table holds hundreds of thousands of distinct CDR3 sequences, of which 59% were seen once. The ten top clones hold about 11% of the sample.

Results and caveats for the whole study, not just this receptor: Significantly higher frequencies in patients than in controls were found for roughly 5 TRBV segments, including TRBV5-6, TRBV5-1 and TRBV20-1. Multiple sclerosis patients had significantly lower normalized Chao1 diversity than controls, a result that suggests substantial peripheral T-cell clonal expansion. When samples were clustered directly using the F measure, samples prepared in the same batch co-clustered strongly, which prompted a batch-effect correction. The control group was slightly older than the multiple sclerosis patient group.

This clonotype was counted only a few times. Its cognate antigen has yet to be identified. The record has no base qualities; no much larger clone is one base away. Including cysteine and phenylalanine, the CDR3 has 13 amino acids. CDR3 DNA is the only sequence kept; it has 39 bases, read in frame from the first base. Relative to germline, V is 1 base shorter and J is 3 bases shorter, with 7 bases between their ends. Based on the germline V gene (reference sequence), the CDR1 and CDR2 sequences are LGHDT and YNNKEL. The sequence links TRBV3-1 to TRBJ2-7; TRBD2 might be the D gene, on 5 matching bases. The sample consisted of blood. This TCR came from a girl aged 2 to 9 with multiple sclerosis. The CDR3 has the sequence CASSQARGYEQYF. The DNA is as follows: TGTGCCAGCAGCCAAGCTCGGGGCTACGAGCAGTACTTC.